This is a list of T cell receptor beta chains from one sample in a study of cytomegalovirus exposure and HLA in healthy donors. The protocol was immunoSEQ multiplex PCR, while the TCRdb copy is restricted to in-frame clones and leaves out a portion. The sample consists of about 250,000 clones, about 75% of them appearing once. The source material was PBMCs. Receptors were obtained from a female donor in good health and CMV-seronegative. Each CDR3 is given with its conserved first and last residue. The D gene is left open where the match is weak. Size is omitted from some rows. Given values are once, few, many or a class for expanded clones.

>TRBJ1-2|TRBD1|TRBV25-1|.
TGTGCCAGCAGTGGGACAGGGATAGATGGCTACACCTTC
CASSGTGIDGYTF
>TRBJ2-2|TRBD1|TRBV2|.
TGTGCCAGCAGTGAAGGGGGACAGGGGGGTCCCGGGGAGCTGTTTTTT
CASSEGGQGGPGELFF
>TRBJ2-5|TRBD2|TRBV19|.
TGTGCCAGTAGTAGACTAGCGGCCCTCCAGGAGACCCAGTACTTC
CASSRLAALQETQYF
>TRBJ1-1|.|TRBV14|.
TGTGCCAGCAGCCAAGAGGCCCCTTTTGGTTTGGCGGCAGGGGTGAACACTGAAGCTTTCTTT
CASSQEAPFGLAAGVNTEAFF
>TRBJ2-3|.|TRBV11-3|.
TGTGCCAGCAGCTTAGAGGGAGCGGGCAGCACAGATACGCAGTATTTT
CASSLEGAGSTDTQYF
>TRBJ2-4|TRBD2|TRBV25-1|few
TGTGCCAGCAGTGCGGGACTAGCGGGAGGTAACATTCAGTACTTC
CASSAGLAGGNIQYF
>TRBJ2-2|TRBD2|TRBV5-4|.
TGTGCCAGCAGCTGGAGCGGGAGGGCGAACACCGGGGAGCTGTTTTTT
CASSWSGRANTGELFF
>TRBJ1-5|.|TRBV12-5|.
TGTGCTAGTGGTCAGTATAGCAATCAGCCCCAGCATTTT
CASGQYSNQPQHF
>TRBJ2-5|TRBD1|TRBV6-1|once
TGTGCCAGCAGTGGGAACAGGGGGCGGCAAGAGACCCAGTACTTC
CASSGNRGRQETQYF
>TRBJ2-3|.|TRBV11-2|.
TGTGCCAGCAGCTTAGACCGGGGAGATACGCAGTATTTT
CASSLDRGDTQYF
>TRBJ1-5|TRBD1|TRBV4-1|.
TGCGCCAGCAGCCAGGACAGGGGGGACAATCAGCCCCAGCATTTT
CASSQDRGDNQPQHF
>TRBJ2-2|.|TRBV30|.
TGTGCCTGGAGCGTTACCTACGCAGGCACCGGGGAGCTGTTTTTT
CAWSVTYAGTGELFF
>TRBJ1-1|.|TRBV6-1|.
TGTGCCAGCAGTGAACGATATGGAGGTAGTCGAGCTTTCTTT
CASSERYGGSRAFF
>TRBJ1-4|.|TRBV21-1|.
TGTGCCAGCACCCTGGACAGGGGGATTAATGAAAAACTGTTTTTT
CASTLDRGINEKLFF
>TRBJ2-3|TRBD2|TRBV7-2|.
TGTGCCAGCAGCTTTGGACTAGCGGCTAGCACAGATACGCAGTATTTT
CASSFGLAASTDTQYF
>TRBJ2-7|.|TRBV19|.
TGTGCCAGTAGTATCAGAGGACAAGGGGCCGGCCTCTCCTACGAGCAGTACTTC
CASSIRGQGAGLSYEQYF
>TRBJ2-5|TRBD1|TRBV18|few
TGTGCCAGCTCACCGGGACAGGGAATTCAAGAGACCCAGTACTTC
CASSPGQGIQETQYF
>TRBJ2-3|TRBD1|TRBV28|.
TGTGCCAGCAGCCCTGAGGGGACAGGGAAGGATACGCAGTATTTT
CASSPEGTGKDTQYF
>TRBJ1-3|.|TRBV30|.
TGTGCCTGGAGTGTGGTCAGCAGGCCCTCTGGAAACACCATATATTTT
CAWSVVSRPSGNTIYF
>TRBJ2-7|.|TRBV5-4|.
TGTGCCAGCAGCTTTGGGGGCTCTTCACCATTTTCGGAGCAGTACTTC
CASSFGGSSPFSEQYF
>TRBJ2-3|TRBD2|TRBV7-6|.
TGTGCCAGCAGCTCACTAGCGGGAGGCGATACGCAGTATTTT
CASSSLAGGDTQYF
>TRBJ1-2|TRBD1|TRBV14|.
TGTGCCAGCAGCCAAAGGACAGGGTCGATCAACTATGGCTACACCTTC
CASSQRTGSINYGYTF
>TRBJ1-1|.|TRBV27|.
TGTGCCAGCAGTTGGCAGGGCGGGGACACTGAAGCTTTCTTT
CASSWQGGDTEAFF
>TRBJ1-2|.|TRBV5-4|.
TGTGCCAGCAGCTCCGGCGACAGCCGCCCAGGCTACACCTTC
CASSSGDSRPGYTF
>TRBJ2-7|TRBD2|TRBV11-2|.
TGTGCCAGCAGCTCCGGACTAGCGGGGGCGTCGACAACCTACGAGCAGTACTTC
CASSSGLAGASTTYEQYF
>TRBJ1-3|.|TRBV5-1|.
TGCGCCAGCAGCTTGGAAGGGAGTGCCGGAAACACCATATATTTT
CASSLEGSAGNTIYF
>TRBJ2-5|.|TRBV27|.
TGTGCCAGCAGTTTCGGTAGAGAAGAGACCCAGTACTTC
CASSFGREETQYF
>TRBJ1-2|.|TRBV7-9|.
TGTGCCAGCAGCGGGAGCGGCTATGGCTACACCTTC
CASSGSGYGYTF
>TRBJ2-3|.|TRBV7-2|.
TGTGCCAGCAGCCTCCTATTAGATACGCAGTATTTT
CASSLLLDTQYF
>TRBJ2-1|TRBD2|TRBV19|.
TGTGCCAGTAGTGCTCGACTAGCGGGAAGCAATGAGCAGTTCTTC
CASSARLAGSNEQFF
>TRBJ2-5|.|TRBV28|few
TGTGCCAGCAGTTTTAATGTTCAGGGGAGCGCAGAGACCCAGTACTTC
CASSFNVQGSAETQYF
>TRBJ2-1|TRBD1|TRBV7-3|.
TGTGCCAGCAGCCAAACAGGGGGCCGCGGTGAGCAGTTCTTC
CASSQTGGRGEQFF
>TRBJ1-2|.|TRBV18|.
TGTGCCAGCTCACCGGGCGTGGACTATGGCTACACCTTC
CASSPGVDYGYTF
>TRBJ1-1|.|TRBV2|.
TGTGCCAGCAGCTTTTTCCGGGACTCAAGAACCAGAGGGACTGAAGCTTTCTTT
CASSFFRDSRTRGTEAFF
>TRBJ2-1|TRBD2|TRBV5-6|.
TGTGCCAGCAGCCTAGGGACGGGGAGGGTCAATGAGCAGTTCTTC
CASSLGTGRVNEQFF
>TRBJ2-4|TRBD1|TRBV2|few
TGTGCCAGCAGCCGGGACAGACAAAACATTCAGTACTTC
CASSRDRQNIQYF
>TRBJ2-1|.|TRBV11-3|.
TGTGCCAGCAGCTTTACAGTCTACAATGAGCAGTTCTTC
CASSFTVYNEQFF
>TRBJ2-5|.|TRBV14|.
TGTGCCAGCAGCCAAGATACACTTACCGCCCGTGGAGCAGAGACCCAGTACTTC
CASSQDTLTARGAETQYF
>TRBJ2-7|.|TRBV5-1|.
TGCGCCAGCAGCATCCGGACAGAAACCTACGAGCAGTACTTC
CASSIRTETYEQYF
>TRBJ2-1|TRBD2|TRBV13|.
TGTGCCAGCAGCCCCCGCTACGGGACTAGCGGGACCCACAATGAGCAGTTCTTC
CASSPRYGTSGTHNEQFF
>TRBJ2-1|.|TRBV11-2|.
TGTGCCAGCAGCTTAAGGGCCGGAGCGGACAGTCCATACAATGAGCAGTTCTTC
CASSLRAGADSPYNEQFF
>TRBJ2-7|.|TRBV28|few
TGTGCCAGCAGTCCTCGACCCGATCAGGGCGAGCAGTACTTC
CASSPRPDQGEQYF